The sequence of this T cell receptor beta chain was determined in a study of cytomegalovirus exposure and HLA in healthy donors. PCR amplification relied on 60 Vbeta primers (plus 13 Jbeta primers). TCRdb's table, derived via immunoSEQ multiplex PCR, lists solely in-frame clones and lacks some. The sample yields about 190,000 clones, around 84% seen once. V was clipped by 5 bases and J by 4 bases; unmatched bases: 7. Looked up from germline, CDR1 is SEHNR and CDR2 is FQNEAQ (reference sequence). This CDR3 has 15 residues. The origin of this receptor is a woman aged 18 to 35 in good health and CMV-seronegative. The genes are TRBV7-9 and TRBJ2-7; TRBD1 aligns across 11 bases. The sample taken for sequencing was PBMCs. The CDR3 DNA reads TGTGCCAGCAGCCCTCCGGGACAGGGGGTATACGAGCAGTACTTC. This codes for CASSPPGQGVYEQYF.